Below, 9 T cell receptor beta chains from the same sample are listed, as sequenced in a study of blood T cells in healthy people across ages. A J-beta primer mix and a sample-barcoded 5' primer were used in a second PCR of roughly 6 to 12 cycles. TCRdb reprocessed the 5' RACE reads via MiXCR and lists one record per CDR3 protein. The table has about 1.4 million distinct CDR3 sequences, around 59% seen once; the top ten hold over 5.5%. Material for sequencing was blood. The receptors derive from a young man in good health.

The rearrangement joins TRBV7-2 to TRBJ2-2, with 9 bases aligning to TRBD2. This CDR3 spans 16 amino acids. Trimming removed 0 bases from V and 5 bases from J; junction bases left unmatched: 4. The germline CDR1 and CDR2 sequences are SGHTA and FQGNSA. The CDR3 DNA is TGTGCCAGCAGCTTAGCGCTAACTAGCGGGACCGGGGAGCTGTTTTTT. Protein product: CASSLALTSGTGELFF.

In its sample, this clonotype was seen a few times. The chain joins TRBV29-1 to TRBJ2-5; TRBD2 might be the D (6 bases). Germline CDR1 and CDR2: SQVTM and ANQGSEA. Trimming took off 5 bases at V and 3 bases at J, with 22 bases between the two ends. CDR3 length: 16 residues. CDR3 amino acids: CSVPQVGGADKETQYF. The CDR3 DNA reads TGCAGCGTTCCTCAGGTGGGGGGAGCCGACAAAGAGACCCAGTACTTC.

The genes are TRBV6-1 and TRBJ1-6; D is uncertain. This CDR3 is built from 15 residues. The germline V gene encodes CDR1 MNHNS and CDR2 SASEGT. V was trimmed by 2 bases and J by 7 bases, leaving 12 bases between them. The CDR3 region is CASSELWRENSPLHF. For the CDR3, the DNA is TGTGCCAGCAGTGAACTGTGGCGGGAGAATTCACCCCTCCACTTT.

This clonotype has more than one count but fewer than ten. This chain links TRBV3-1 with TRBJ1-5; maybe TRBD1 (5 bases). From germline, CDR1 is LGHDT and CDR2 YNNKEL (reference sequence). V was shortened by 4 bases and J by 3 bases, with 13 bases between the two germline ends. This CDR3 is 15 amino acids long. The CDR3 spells CASSRTGTVNQPQHF. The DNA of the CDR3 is TGTGCCAGCAGCCGCACCGGGACTGTCAATCAGCCCCAGCATTTT.

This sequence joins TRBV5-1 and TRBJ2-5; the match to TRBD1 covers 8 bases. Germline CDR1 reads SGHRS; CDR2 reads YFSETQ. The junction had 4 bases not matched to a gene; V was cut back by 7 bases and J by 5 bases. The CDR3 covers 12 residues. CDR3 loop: CASRQGTETQYF. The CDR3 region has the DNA TGCGCCAGCCGACAGGGGACGGAGACCCAGTACTTC.

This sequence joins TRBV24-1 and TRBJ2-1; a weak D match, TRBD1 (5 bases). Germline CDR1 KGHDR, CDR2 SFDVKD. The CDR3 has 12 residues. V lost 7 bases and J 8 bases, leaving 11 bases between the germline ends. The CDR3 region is CATRGPIDEQFF. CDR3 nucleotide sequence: TGTGCCACCAGGGGGCCAATCGATGAGCAGTTCTTC.

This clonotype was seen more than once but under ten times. The CDR3 sequence: CASWGNIQYF. The DNA for the CDR3 is TGTGCCAGCTGGGGGAACATTCAGTACTTC. The chain recombines TRBV7-6 with TRBJ2-4, with D perhaps given as TRBD1 or TRBD2 (5 bases each). CDR1 is SGHVS and CDR2 is FNYEAQ in the germline V gene. The length of the CDR3 is 10 residues. The V gene lost 8 bases and the J gene lost 7 bases, with 6 bases spanning the gap. Filled out from reference TRBV7-6 and TRBJ2-4, the complete variable domain reads GAGVSQSPRYKVTKRGQDVALRCDPISGHVSLYWYRQALGQGPEFLTYFNYEAQQDKSGLPNDRFSAERPEGSISTLTIQRTEQRDSAMYRCASWGNIQYFGAGTRLSVL.

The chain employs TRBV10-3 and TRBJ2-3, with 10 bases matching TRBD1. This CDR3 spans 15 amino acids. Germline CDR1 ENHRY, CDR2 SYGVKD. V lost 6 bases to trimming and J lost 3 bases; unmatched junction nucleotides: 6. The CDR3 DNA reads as TGTGCCATCAGATTCGACAGGGGGCAGACAGATACGCAGTATTTT. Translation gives CAIRFDRGQTDTQYF.

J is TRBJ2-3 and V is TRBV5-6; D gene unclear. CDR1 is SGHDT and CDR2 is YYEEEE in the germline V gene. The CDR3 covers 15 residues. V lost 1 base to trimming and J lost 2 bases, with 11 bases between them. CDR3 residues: CASSLFSLSTDTQYF. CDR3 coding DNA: TGTGCCAGCAGCTTGTTTAGTCTTTCCACAGATACGCAGTATTTT.